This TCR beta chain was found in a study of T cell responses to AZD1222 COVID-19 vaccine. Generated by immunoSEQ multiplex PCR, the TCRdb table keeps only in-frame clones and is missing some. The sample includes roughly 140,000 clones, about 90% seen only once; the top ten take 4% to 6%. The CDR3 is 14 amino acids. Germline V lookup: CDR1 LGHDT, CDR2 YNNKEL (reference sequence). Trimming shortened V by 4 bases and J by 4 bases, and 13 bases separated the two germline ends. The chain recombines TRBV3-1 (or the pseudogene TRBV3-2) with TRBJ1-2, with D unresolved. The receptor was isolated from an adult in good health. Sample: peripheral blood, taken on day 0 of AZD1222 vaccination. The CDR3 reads CASSPRTGVYGYTF. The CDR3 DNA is TGTGCCAGCAGCCCTCGGACGGGAGTCTATGGCTACACCTTC.